Each of the 16 T cell receptor beta chains below was sequenced from the same sample in a study of cytomegalovirus exposure and HLA in healthy donors. PCR employed 60 Vbeta and 13 Jbeta primers. Measured with immunoSEQ multiplex PCR; TCRdb has only the in-frame clones, and not every one. The table records 150,000 to 200,000 clones, approximately 82% of them present only once. Sequences were obtained from PBMCs. These receptors were collected from a male donor in good health and CMV-seronegative.

This chain joins TRBV6-5 and TRBJ1-1; TRBD1 aligns across 8 bases. This CDR3 comprises 14 residues. The germline gives CDR1 MNHEY, CDR2 SVGAGI. Trimming took 7 bases from V and 1 from J; bases not matched to a gene: 5. CDR3 region: CASKSGTGNTEAFF. The CDR3 DNA reads TGTGCCAGCAAGTCAGGGACAGGGAACACTGAAGCTTTCTTT.

In this sample, this clone turned up a few times. The chain employs TRBV18 and TRBJ1-4; D ambiguous. The CDR3 has 14 residues. V was clipped by 0 bases and J by 5 bases, with 7 bases between them. Germline CDR1 reads KGHSH; CDR2 reads LQKENI. The CDR3 coding sequence is TGTGCCAGCTCACCACCGTCGCAGAATGAAAAACTGTTTTTT. Its translation: CASSPPSQNEKLFF. Drawing the rest from reference TRBV18 and TRBJ1-4, the complete variable domain is NAGVMQNPRHLVRRRGQEARLRCSPMKGHSHVYWYRQLPEEGLKFMVYLQKENIIDESGMPKERFSAEFPKEGPSILRIQQVVRGDSAAYFCASSPPSQNEKLFFGSGTQLSVL.

For this clone: The sample contains more than one DNA sequence encoding this CDR3. The chain employs TRBV5-1 and TRBJ1-2, with TRBD1 as a possible D gene (6 bases). Trimming stripped 3 bases from V and 4 bases from J, with 19 bases between. Germline loops: CDR1 SGHRS, CDR2 YFSETQ. The length of the CDR3 is 16 residues. CDR3 DNA sequence: TGCGCCAGCAGCTACCAGCCAGGGGAGGGTAGCTATGGCTACACCTTC. Its translation: CASSYQPGEGSYGYTF.

The rearrangement links TRBV6-6 to TRBJ2-7, with 11 positions matching TRBD2. Trimming took 6 bases from V and 3 from J; bases not matched to a gene: 1. Germline V gene data show CDR1 as MNHNY and CDR2 as SVGAGI (reference sequence). The length of the CDR3 is 13 residues. CDR3: CASSGLAGYEQYF. CDR3 in DNA: TGTGCCAGCAGCGGACTAGCGGGCTACGAGCAGTACTTC.

The V gene is TRBV6-5, the J gene TRBJ1-5; a weak D match, TRBD1 (5 bases). The V end was cut by 3 bases, the J end by 9 bases, with 15 bases between. Per the germline V gene, CDR1 is MNHEY and CDR2 is SVGAGI. The CDR3 totals 14 residues. Here the CDR3 reads CASSYGREGLPQHF. DNA of the CDR3: TGTGCCAGCAGTTATGGGAGGGAGGGGTTGCCCCAGCATTTT.

This clone was seen a few times. The chain combines TRBV5-1 with TRBJ2-7, with TRBD2 matching over 14 bases. Germline V gene sequence: CDR1 SGHRS, CDR2 YFSETQ. After removal of 4 bases from V and 6 bases from J, the junction contained 9 bases not matched to a gene. The CDR3 spans 16 residues. The CDR3: CASSSRLAGGQGEQYF. The CDR3 region has the DNA TGCGCCAGCAGCAGTAGACTAGCGGGAGGGCAGGGCGAGCAGTACTTC.

The chain links TRBV9 to TRBJ2-2, with TRBD2 matching over 14 bases. The ends lost 4 bases at V and 2 bases at J; junction bases unmatched: 4. Germline CDR1 is SGDLS and CDR2 is YYNGEE. The CDR3 is 17 amino acids. CDR3: CASSRGTSGSNTGELFF. In nucleotides, the CDR3 is TGTGCCAGCAGCCGAGGGACTAGCGGGAGTAACACCGGGGAGCTGTTTTTT.

The chain has TRBV27 and TRBJ1-1, with D unresolved. The CDR3 covers 15 residues. Germline-derived CDR1 and CDR2 are MNHEY and SMNVEV (reference sequence). Trimming left V 1 base short and J 1 base short, with 10 bases between. The CDR3 DNA reads TGTGCCAGCAGTTTATACTACGGAAAGAACACTGAAGCTTTCTTT. As protein: CASSLYYGKNTEAFF.

V usage is TRBV10-3 and J usage is TRBJ1-2; TRBD1 matches 7 bases. Trimming took 6 bases from V and 4 from J; bases not matched to a gene: 8. Germline-derived CDR1 and CDR2 are ENHRY and SYGVKD. The CDR3 runs to 14 residues. The CDR3 region is CAIRGTEVPYGYTF. The CDR3, as DNA: TGTGCCATCAGGGGGACAGAAGTCCCCTATGGCTACACCTTC.

This chain joins TRBV6-1 and TRBJ1-2; D is perhaps TRBD1 (5 bases). The CDR3 is made up of 12 amino acids. The ends were cut back, 6 bases at V and 7 bases at J, with 12 bases in the middle. Germline V lookup: CDR1 MNHNS, CDR2 SASEGT. This chain's CDR3 is CASSGGFSGYTF. The DNA for the CDR3 is TGTGCCAGCAGCGGGGGGTTTTCTGGCTACACCTTC.

The V and J genes are TRBV5-1 and TRBJ1-2; D perhaps matches TRBD1 (6 bases). Germline V CDR1 and CDR2: SGHRS, YFSETQ. V lost 4 bases, J lost 2 bases, and 9 bases lay in between. The CDR3 is 13 residues long. CDR3 sequence reads: CASSRDTNYGYTF. The CDR3 bases are TGCGCCAGCAGCCGGGACACCAACTATGGCTACACCTTC.

The chain joins TRBV18 to TRBJ2-7; tentatively, D is TRBD2 (5 bases). CDR1 and CDR2 from the germline V gene are KGHSH and LQKENI. Trimming stripped 2 bases from V and 3 bases from J, with 14 bases between. This CDR3 is 15 amino acids long. CDR3: CASSPGLQALYEQYF. CDR3 nucleotide sequence: TGTGCCAGCTCACCAGGACTGCAGGCACTCTACGAGCAGTACTTC.

V gene TRBV10-3 combines with J gene TRBJ2-6; weak D call: TRBD1 (6 bases). V gave up 3 bases and J gave up 1 base, with 19 bases separating them. The CDR3 is made up of 19 amino acids. Germline V gene data show CDR1 as ENHRY and CDR2 as SYGVKD. DNA for the CDR3: TGTGCCATCAGTGACCCCAACTCAGGGGTGGCTTCTGGGGCCAACGTCCTGACTTTC. This gives the protein CAISDPNSGVASGANVLTF.

The V and J genes are TRBV5-1 and TRBJ2-2; 7 nucleotides match TRBD2. The V gene's germline CDR1 is SGHRS and CDR2 YFSETQ. After removal of 4 bases from V and 3 bases from J, the junction contained 9 bases not matched to a gene. This CDR3 spans 16 amino acids. The DNA for the CDR3 is TGCGCCAGCAGCACGGTACAGCTAGCGGACACCGGGGAGCTGTTTTTT. The encoded protein is CASSTVQLADTGELFF.

This clone was recorded once. V usage is TRBV11-1 and J usage is TRBJ2-7, with D possibly being TRBD2 (6 bases). Trimming took 6 bases from V and 0 from J, leaving 9 bases between them. CDR3 length equals 13 residues. CDR1 SGHAT and CDR2 FQDESV come from the germline V gene (reference sequence). CDR3 region: CASRGRNSYEQYF. For the CDR3, the DNA is TGTGCCAGCAGAGGGAGGAACTCCTACGAGCAGTACTTC.

The V gene is TRBV28, the J gene TRBJ2-1; TRBD2 matches at 10 bases. Per the germline V gene, CDR1 is MDHEN and CDR2 is SYDVKM. This CDR3 spans 13 amino acids. J gave up 13 bases and V 4 bases, and 7 bases lay outside the gene matches. CDR3 sequence reads: CASSSLKREGQFF. Here the CDR3 DNA reads TGTGCCAGCAGTTCCCTAAAGCGGGAGGGCCAGTTCTTC.